What follows are 2 T cell receptor beta chains derived from one specimen sequenced in a study of OX40 agonist ivuxolimab in advanced cancers. Only in-frame clones appear in the TCRdb table, and some are missing; sequencing was by immunoSEQ multiplex PCR. Of approximately 73,000 clones in the sample, approximately 90% were seen once. The specimen was CD4+ or CD8+ T cells sorted from blood, collected in a trial of the OX40 agonist ivuxolimab. These receptors were collected from an adult with an advanced solid tumor such as melanoma, head and neck, liver or kidney cancer.

This clone has only a few counts. This chain connects TRBV5-4 to TRBJ1-5; TRBD1 matches at 8 bases. The trim removed 4 bases at V and 4 bases at J, leaving 10 bases unmatched. Germline CDR1 reads SGHNT; CDR2 reads YYREEE (reference sequence). CDR3 length equals 16 residues. In DNA form, the CDR3 reads TGTGCCAGCAGCATAACCGGGACAGGTCGGAATCAGCCCCAGCATTTT. Translation gives CASSITGTGRNQPQHF.

The rearrangement joins TRBV10-1 to TRBJ2-1, with D uncertain. The germline gives CDR1 WNHNN, CDR2 SYGVQD (reference sequence). This CDR3 has 13 amino acids. Trimming removed 0 bases at V and 6 bases at J, with 6 bases between. The chain's CDR3 is CASSESSSNEQFF. The CDR3 nucleotides are TGCGCCAGCAGTGAGTCCAGTAGCAATGAGCAGTTCTTC.